One TCR beta chain is described in this entry. Its antigen is unknown. No base-level quality is on record; no much larger clone is a single base apart. The data originate from a study of blood T cells in healthy people across ages (dated by TCRdb to 2015 to 2017). Background on the whole study: Template switching captured roughly one uniquely barcoded TCR beta cDNA molecule per two T cells in model experiments. To track age-related changes in TCR beta repertoire diversity, the study relied on deep sequencing normalized with unique cDNA molecular identifiers. The study analyzed two additional independent replicas of 1 million unique cDNA reads from the same blood draw for two donors, one aged 18 to 29 and one aged 80 or older. Donors were grouped into four age groups: young (average approximately 15 years), middle-aged (39), aged (around 62) and long-lived (approximately 75). To avoid experimental bias, donors of different ages were distributed randomly across sequencing lanes.

The donors were 40 or so Caucasian individuals from Russia, aged roughly 6 to 100 years, who were systemically healthy. Each donor gave approximately 10 milliliters of peripheral blood, collected into EDTA-treated Vacutainer tubes. Ficoll-Paque density-gradient centrifugation was used to isolate PBMCs, with at least 6.5 million per sample. Total RNA, at least 5.5 micrograms per sample, was extracted from PBMCs with Trizol reagent. For every donor, an aliquot of PBMCs went through flow cytometry to measure the percentages of naive CD45RAhigh/CD27high T cells. The study at large found these results: As age increased, observed TCR beta diversity per million T cells dropped in a roughly linear way, and a significant reduction was already evident by age about 40. Donor CMV infection status was unknown, potentially confounding age-related changes in expanded clonotypes. The percentage of naive T cells measured by flow cytometry correlated strongly with observed TCR beta diversity. Total diversity estimates from one million sequenced T cells were considered lower bounds and underestimates. Compared with the aged group, the long-lived group had more naive CD4+ T cells, fewer expanded clones and increased TCR diversity, a pattern suggesting age selection. Conclusive comparison of naive and antigen-experienced compartments was prevented by the profiling of bulk unsorted PBMCs.

Library preparation was by 5' RACE. For sequencing, an Illumina HiSeq 2500 was employed. The second PCR ran for about 7 to 11 cycles and used a J-beta primer mix along with a sample-barcoded 5' primer. A template-switch 5' adaptor carrying 12 random nucleotides introduced a unique molecular identifier onto each TCR beta cDNA molecule. Each sample yielded at least 3 million CDR3-containing paired-end reads. The Mint cDNA synthesis kit, primed by a TRBC-specific oligonucleotide, was used to synthesize first-strand cDNA from all RNA. Following uracil-DNA glycosylase treatment, a first 18-cycle PCR with universal primers M1SS and BC2_uni_R was performed on all cDNA. The original pipeline was this. Normalization of each sample was performed by random selection of 1 million high-quality reads, each carrying a distinct molecular identifier. Instead of being binned into consensus sequences, reads with shared molecular identifiers were discarded. MiTCR, set to a Q25 quality threshold and the strictest error-elimination algorithm, was used for CDR3 identification, clonotype clustering and error correction. A nonparametric unseen species model with Euler transformation was used to estimate a lower bound on total TCR beta diversity. TCRdb itself trimmed the public reads at Q25 with fastp, ran MiXCR and retained productive beta chains. Merged by CDR3 protein, the rows form single entries marked with the most common genes and DNA. The V and J calls reflect TCRdb's pipeline rather than the authors' work. In all, the sample holds roughly 2 million distinct CDR3 sequences, and roughly 49% of those were seen once. Around 2.1% of the sample is held by the ten biggest clonotypes.

The source of this sequence is a woman aged 35 to 49 in good health. Sample: blood.

The CDR3 is CASSYTGQGLGYGYTF. DNA sequence: TGTGCCAGCAGCTATACCGGACAGGGCCTGGGCTATGGCTACACCTTC. The chain is made from TRBV7-2 and TRBJ1-2; a stretch of 8 junction bases matches TRBD1. Including cysteine and phenylalanine, the CDR3 has 16 amino acids. The kept DNA is CDR3 alone, 48 bases in frame from the first base. Trimmed from V: 4 bases; trimmed from J: 4 bases; junction bases lacking a gene match: 11. CDR1 and CDR2 (SGHTA, FQGNSA) derive from the germline V gene.